The entry below gives a single T cell receptor beta chain sequence along with its context. This receptor's antigen is unknown. Base qualities were left out, and no much larger clone turns up one base away. The entry originates in a study of Graves' ophthalmopathy and Graves' hyperthyroidism (dated by TCRdb to the late 2010s). About the investigation overall: Peripheral blood was collected at initial diagnosis, before any treatment. To tell Graves' ophthalmopathy apart from Graves' hyperthyroidism, and to predict which patients would progress to ophthalmopathy, the study relied on TCR beta repertoire signatures. In roughly 6 hyperthyroidism patients, the T-cell repertoires found in thyroid tissue were compared with those found in blood. A discovery set of 100 or so patients (more than 40 ophthalmopathy, 55 to 60 stable hyperthyroidism) was enrolled to explore V-J signatures distinguishing ophthalmopathy from hyperthyroidism. The 85 to 100 discovery patients were randomly split 7:3 into training and test sets. The independent validation cohort included 18 to 20 hyperthyroidism patients plus 17 patients who later progressed from hyperthyroidism to ophthalmopathy. In total, 135 blood samples were TCR-sequenced: 40 to 45 ophthalmopathy, under 85 hyperthyroidism and some 17 hyperthyroidism-to-ophthalmopathy patients. Following sampling, methimazole starting at 30 mg daily was administered to hyperthyroidism patients, and high-dose intravenous methylprednisolone was administered to ophthalmopathy patients.

A patient counted as having stable hyperthyroidism if there was no progression to ophthalmopathy within 18 months of follow-up. Hyperthyroidism patients were newly diagnosed, were aged 18 to 65 years, and had a disease duration under 2 months. Anyone with other autoimmune diseases, uncontrolled infections, pregnancy or lactation was excluded from the study. Diagnosis was based on clinical symptoms, serum thyroxine, TRAb, thyroid ultrasound and orbital computed tomography. Using Ficoll-Paque density gradient centrifugation, PBMCs were isolated from 8.5 to 10 ml of fresh peripheral blood. Trizol reagent was used to extract the total RNA, and its quality was then checked on an Agilent 2100 Bioanalyzer. The germline V gene (reference sequence) sets CDR1 to GTSNPN and CDR2 to SVGIG. Trimming costs V 5 bases and J 7 bases, and their ends lie 11 bases apart. The CDR3 covers 11 residues, taking in both the cysteine and the phenylalanine. Only CDR3 DNA remains: 33 bases, in frame from the first base.

What the authors observed across the whole study: In cross-validation, the 13-signature model distinguished ophthalmopathy from stable hyperthyroidism with approximately 85% sensitivity and 81.08% specificity, and in the test set the corresponding values were roughly 80% and 76%. Sample size was not predetermined statistically, and investigators were not blinded to group allocation. In validation, the model predicted ophthalmopathy progression with 70.59% sensitivity and around 72% specificity; eleven to twelve predicted patients were CT-confirmed with GO in a median of 6.5 months. Most of the expanded thyroid clonotypes with a frequency above 0.001 were also detected in blood, and it was suggested that the thyroid immune response may be reflected by blood repertoires.

TCR beta CDR3 regions were amplified from RNA transcripts for repertoire sequencing. The first round of RT-PCR was done with HTBI primers and the Qiagen OneStep RT-PCR kit, and was followed by a second round of multiplex PCR, then size selection and purification. Libraries were sequenced paired-end with 100 bp reads on an Illumina HiSeq2000. In the paper's pipeline: SOAPnuke was used to process the reads, throwing out any read that had adapters, had uncalled bases, had a mean Phred below 15, or lacked an exact constant-primer or identifier match. High-quality paired reads were merged with COPE v1.2.5. Clonotypes were defined as unique nucleotide sequences and were aligned to IMGT TRB V, D and J references using MiTCR v1.1. Analysis was restricted to V-J combinations with a frequency above 0.0001, which covered roughly 99% of repertoires. A TCR clonal expansion and chaos score per V-J combination was defined as the ratio of F50 clonal expansion to chaos observed in the TCRdist matrix. Welch's t-statistics and random forest were used to narrow the features down to around 12 V-J combinations, which were then fed into a naive Bayes classifier. The Morisita-Horn index was used to measure how similar the thyroid and blood repertoires were. The raw public data were reprocessed by TCRdb itself: fastp quality trimming at Q25, MiXCR clonotype calling, in-frame beta chains only. Rows are combined by CDR3 protein, so each entry shows the most common genes and DNA. These V and J calls originate from TCRdb's pipeline instead of the authors' own analysis. The sample table records 500,000 to 700,000 distinct CDR3 sequences; 22% of these occur just once. The ten top clones hold about 6.6% of the sample.

The source material was peripheral blood. The origin of this receptor is a woman aged 18-29 years with stable Graves' hyperthyroidism. Some clones in this sample may be carry-over from other donors' samples. Donor details come from another sample of the same person, matched by shared clones. This sequence uses TRBV30 and TRBJ1-2, with the D segment identity uncertain. The DNA reads as follows: TGTGCCTGGTCAGATAGTGGTGGCTACACCTTC. The resulting protein is CAWSDSGGYTF.